This entry describes one T cell receptor (beta chain). The PCR made use of 60 Vbeta and 13 Jbeta primers. Assay used: immunoSEQ multiplex PCR; TCRdb lists only in-frame clones, some missing. This table has about 160,000 clones, 80% to 85% appearing once. The source of the sample is a study of cytomegalovirus exposure and HLA in healthy donors. Study summary: An earlier analysis found fewer than 140 million unique TCR beta sequences from about 179 million T cells.

The V gene lost 5 bases and the J gene lost 4 bases, with 5 bases spanning the gap. There are 12 residues in the CDR3. CDR1 is MNHEY and CDR2 is SMNVEV in the germline V gene (reference sequence). This TCR derives from a male donor in good health and CMV-seropositive. Material: PBMCs. The genes are TRBV27 and TRBJ1-4; the D is unclear. The CDR3 protein is CASSPLNEKLFF. The CDR3 DNA is TGTGCCAGCAGTCCTCTTAATGAAAAACTGTTTTTT.